The 14 T cell receptor beta chains given below trace back to one sample, sequenced in a study of T cell clonotyping in hematopoietic cell transplantation. Clones were read by immunoSEQ multiplex PCR, and TCRdb kept only the in-frame ones, dropping some. The sample holds over 10,000 clones, approximately 80% seen once. The sequences come from PBMCs, collected 100 days after allogeneic stem cell transplant. These receptors all stem from a female patient in her thirties or forties who had an allogeneic stem cell transplant from a related donor, so T cells may come from the graft donor. Some clones in this sample may be carry-over from other donors' samples.

The genes are TRBV10-3 and TRBJ2-7; D uncertain. Trimming took off 2 bases at V and 4 bases at J, with 6 bases between the two ends. The CDR3 contains 12 residues. In germline, CDR1 is ENHRY, CDR2 SYGVKD. The DNA of the CDR3 is TGTGCCATCAGTGAGGCTTTTTACGAGCAGTACTTC. This encodes CAISEAFYEQYF.

The chain uses TRBV6-5 and TRBJ1-1; D is undetermined. Trimming cost V 0 bases and J 4 bases, with 6 bases left between them. Per the germline V gene, CDR1 is MNHEY and CDR2 is SVGAGI. The CDR3 covers 13 residues. In DNA, the CDR3 is TGTGCCAGCAGTTACTCTGGGGTCACTGAAGCTTTCTTT. It translates to CASSYSGVTEAFF.

In the case of this clone: It is likely a read error, because the conserved phenylalanine at the end of the CDR3 is missing. The chain links TRBV6-5 to TRBJ2-7, with 9 bases fitting TRBD2. This CDR3 has 15 amino acids. V lost 0 bases to trimming and J lost 2 bases; unmatched junction nucleotides: 2. Germline CDR1 reads MNHEY; CDR2 reads SVGAGI. CDR3 protein: CASSYSTSGPYEQYL. The CDR3, as DNA: TGTGCCAGCAGTTACTCTACTAGCGGGCCCTACGAGCAGTACCTC.

This clone was counted between two and nine times. The J gene is TRBJ1-2, the V gene TRBV20-1; D is uncertain. Trimming shortened V by 3 bases and J by 6 bases, and 8 bases separated the two germline ends. Germline V lookup: CDR1 DFQATT, CDR2 SNEGSKA (reference sequence). This CDR3 has 11 amino acids. This chain's CDR3 is CSARRGDGYTF. The CDR3 DNA reads TGCAGTGCTAGGCGGGGTGATGGCTACACCTTC.

The chain uses TRBV7-3 and TRBJ1-3; D call uncertain. Looked up from germline, CDR1 is SGHTA and CDR2 is FQGTGA. This CDR3 is built from 16 residues. V lost 0 bases and J lost 7, with 16 bases in between. CDR3 sequence reads: CASSLTGVASRNTIYF. For the CDR3, the DNA is TGTGCCAGCAGCTTAACAGGCGTTGCGTCAAGGAACACCATATATTTT.

This chain connects TRBV13 to TRBJ2-7, with D perhaps matching TRBD1 (5 bases). Germline lookup yields CDR1 PRHDT and CDR2 FYEKMQ (reference sequence). Trimming took off 2 bases at V and 7 bases at J, with 12 bases between the two ends. The CDR3 extends over 13 amino acids. The CDR3 loop reads CASSLRDSREQYF. The DNA of the CDR3 is TGTGCCAGCAGCTTACGAGACAGTCGGGAGCAGTACTTC.

Points on this clone: Mismatch with germline at one junction end may stem from a read error. The V gene is TRBV27, the J gene TRBJ1-4; D is ambiguous. Germline V gene data show CDR1 as MNHEY and CDR2 as SMNVEV (reference sequence). The CDR3 covers 13 residues. The CDR3, as DNA: TGTGCCGGCAGTTTAGTAGGACATGAAAAACTGTTTTTT. Translating gives CAGSLVGHEKLFF.

CDR3 coding DNA: TGCGCCAGCAGCCAAGATAGCTATGAGCAGTTCTTC. Translating it yields CASSQDSYEQFF. The rearrangement uses TRBV4-1 and TRBJ2-1; D is undetermined. CDR3 size: 12 residues. The V end was cut by 0 bases, the J end by 8 bases, with 5 bases between. Germline V gene lookup returns CDR1 MGHRA and CDR2 YSYEKL.

This clone was detected once. The chain carries TRBV2 and TRBJ1-1, with a possible D match to TRBD1 (6 bases). Germline CDR1 is SNHLY and CDR2 is FYNNEI. Trimming removed 5 bases at V and 1 base at J, with 8 bases between. CDR3 length: 13 amino acids. The CDR3 reads CASSQTGNTEAFF. The CDR3 nucleotides are TGTGCCAGCAGTCAGACAGGGAACACTGAAGCTTTCTTT.

The rearrangement joins TRBV7-3 to TRBJ1-2; the D is unclear. The length of the CDR3 is 17 residues. The V gene lost 5 bases and the J gene lost 5 bases, with 24 bases spanning the gap. Germline CDR1 SGHTA, CDR2 FQGTGA. The CDR3 nucleotides read TGTGCCAGCAGCCATACTACCACACAGAGGTTCCCTTATGGCTACACCTTC. It encodes CASSHTTTQRFPYGYTF.

The chain uses TRBV10-3 and TRBJ1-1; D possibly corresponds to TRBD1 (6 bases). Per germline, CDR1 ENHRY and CDR2 SYGVKD. Trimming stripped 4 bases from V and 4 bases from J, with 13 bases between. This CDR3 spans 14 amino acids. The CDR3 region has the DNA TGTGCCATCAGTGGCACAGGGAAGGGCACTGAAGCTTTCTTT. The encoded protein is CAISGTGKGTEAFF.

This chain joins TRBV7-9 and TRBJ1-2; no firm D call. The CDR3 runs to 14 residues. Per the germline V gene, CDR1 is SEHNR and CDR2 is FQNEAQ (reference sequence). The V end lost 3 bases, the J end lost 0 bases, and 8 bases lay between the germline ends. The chain's CDR3 is CASSFIMSNYGYTF. As DNA, the CDR3 is TGTGCCAGCAGCTTTATAATGTCTAACTATGGCTACACCTTC.

The CDR3 loop is CAWGRGVYEQYF. DNA of the CDR3: TGTGCCTGGGGACGCGGGGTATACGAGCAGTACTTC. This chain uses TRBV30 with TRBJ2-7; TRBD2 might be the D (6 bases). Germline V lookup: CDR1 GTSNPN, CDR2 SVGIG (reference sequence). The CDR3 spans 12 residues. V was clipped by 5 bases and J by 4 bases, with 12 bases between them.

The chain uses TRBV29-1 and TRBJ2-7; D is uncertain. Looked up from germline, CDR1 is SQVTM and CDR2 is ANQGSEA. This CDR3 region has 12 residues. V shed 3 bases and J shed 5 bases, with 11 bases lying between them. This CDR3 reads CSVDGPIHEQYF. In DNA form, the CDR3 reads TGCAGCGTTGATGGGCCTATCCACGAGCAGTACTTC.